This TCR beta chain was documented in a study of T-cell memory formation after mild COVID-19. TCRdb reprocessed the 5' RACE reads with MiXCR, giving one entry per CDR3 protein. In the table there are about 280,000 distinct CDR3 sequences, less than 9.5% of which are singletons. The CDR3 covers 14 residues. Per the germline V gene, CDR1 is KGHSH and CDR2 is LQKENI. The V and J ends lost 3 bases and 5 bases, in that order; junction bases with no gene match: 5. Sequencing was performed on PBMCs or a T cell subset sorted from them (not recorded which). The rearrangement uses TRBV18 and TRBJ2-5; TRBD1 agrees at 8 bases. The TCR sequence derives from a man in his late teens or twenties who had mild COVID-19 (a few samples of this study predate the infection). Cell type and time point are not known. The CDR3 here is CASSPRTGSETQYF. DNA of the CDR3: TGTGCCAGCTCACCTAGGACAGGGTCGGAGACCCAGTACTTC.